Described below is a single TCR beta chain sequence and its context. Its matching antigen is unknown. These data are taken from a study of cytomegalovirus exposure and HLA in healthy donors. Study findings and constraints: Reportedly, TCR beta sequences accurately predicted HLA-A and HLA-B alleles in most subjects. In a later analysis, specific HLA alleles were associated with around 17,000 TCR beta sequences at a 0.05 false discovery rate.

The primer mix had 60 Vbeta and 13 Jbeta primers. Produced via immunoSEQ multiplex PCR; TCRdb's table is partial and in-frame only. Its clone listing holds about 170,000 clones. This CDR3 comprises 15 residues. With 3 bases removed from V and 0 bases from J, the gap between germline ends came to 12 bases. Germline CDR1 and CDR2: LNHNV and YYDKDF (reference sequence). All the people who gave samples were healthy bone marrow donors. The TCR originated in a woman under 30 in good health and CMV-seropositive. Sample: PBMCs. The gene calls are TRBV15 and TRBJ2-7; D is possibly TRBD2 (5 bases). The CDR3 bases are TGTGCCACCAGCAGGGGCCCTGGAGGCTCCTACGAGCAGTACTTC. Translating gives CATSRGPGGSYEQYF.